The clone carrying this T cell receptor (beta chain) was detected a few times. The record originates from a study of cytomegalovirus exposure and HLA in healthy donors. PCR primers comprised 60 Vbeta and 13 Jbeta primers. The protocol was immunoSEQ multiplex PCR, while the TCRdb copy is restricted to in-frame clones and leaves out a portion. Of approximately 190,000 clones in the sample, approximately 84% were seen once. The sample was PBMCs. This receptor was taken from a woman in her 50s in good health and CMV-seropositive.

This CDR3 is CASSKGLAGTNTDTQYF. CDR3 in DNA: TGCGCCAGCAGCAAGGGACTAGCGGGGACTAACACAGATACGCAGTATTTT. The gene calls are TRBV5-1 and TRBJ2-3; TRBD2 matches at 13 bases. Germline V gene data show CDR1 as SGHRS and CDR2 as YFSETQ. J lost 2 bases, V lost 4 bases, and 7 bases had no gene match. CDR3 length: 17 residues.